The rows below give T cell receptor beta chains drawn from one sample of a study of CD8+CD57+ T cells in acquired aplastic anemia. Each CDR3 protein gets one entry after TCRdb re-called the reads with MiXCR. The table has about 150,000 distinct CDR3 sequences, about 48% seen once. The sequencing input was sorted CD4+, CD8+, or CD8+CD57+ T cells (not recorded which) from PBMCs. The receptors derive from a human donor with aplastic anemia. The CDR3 runs from the conserved cysteine through the conserved F or W. The order of the fields is J gene, D gene, V gene, clone size, CDR3 protein, CDR3 DNA. The D gene is left open where the match is weak. Some rows mark clone size as missing; the rest say once, few, many or name a class of expanded clone.

TRBJ2-5 | - | TRBV6-1 | - | CASRGAETQYF | TGTGCCAGCCGGGGCGCGGAGACCCAGTACTTC
TRBJ2-1 | - | TRBV24-1 | - | CATSDTSYNGQFF | TGTGCCACCAGTGATACGTCCTACAATGGGCAGTTCTTC
TRBJ2-5 | TRBD2 | TRBV29-1 | few | CSAGAGGQETQYF | TGCAGCGCTGGGGCGGGGGGCCAAGAGACCCAGTACTTC
TRBJ1-5 | - | TRBV7-9 | - | CASSPRGGGDQPQHF | TGTGCCAGCAGCCCCAGAGGCGGGGGCGATCAGCCCCAGCATTTT
TRBJ2-5 | TRBD2 | TRBV6-2/TRBV6-3 | many | CASRSRGGQETQYF | TGTGCCAGTCGGTCGCGGGGGGGTCAAGAGACCCAGTACTTC
TRBJ1-1 | - | TRBV6-5 | many | CASKTGLNTEAFF | TGTGCCAGCAAGACAGGTCTGAACACTGAAGCTTTCTTT
TRBJ2-7 | TRBD2 | TRBV20-1 | - | CSARGSLAGVREQYF | TGCAGTGCTAGAGGCAGCCTAGCGGGAGTACGGGAGCAGTACTTC
TRBJ2-7 | TRBD2 | TRBV6-2/TRBV6-3 | many | CASSRTSGTSEQYF | TGTGCCAGCAGCAGGACTAGCGGTACAAGCGAGCAGTACTTC
TRBJ2-3 | - | TRBV7-8 | many | CASSEGLTDTQYF | TGTGCCAGCAGCGAAGGTCTGACAGATACGCAGTATTTT
TRBJ2-1 | - | TRBV19 | - | CASSLVADTNEQFF | TGTGCCAGCAGCTTGGTTGCGGACACCAATGAGCAGTTCTTC
TRBJ1-1 | - | TRBV4-1 | - | CASSHRGRVAEAFF | TGCGCCAGCAGCCACAGGGGCCGGGTGGCTGAAGCTTTCTTT
TRBJ1-1 | TRBD1 | TRBV5-6 | once | CASSGDRGRISEAEAFF | TGTGCCAGCAGCGGAGACAGGGGTCGTATTAGTGAGGCTGAAGCTTTCTTT
TRBJ2-7 | TRBD2 | TRBV7-6 | - | CASSFGLAGVDGEQYF | TGTGCCAGCAGCTTCGGACTAGCGGGAGTAGACGGGGAGCAGTACTTC
TRBJ2-5 | - | TRBV5-1 | many | CASSLRGKEGETQYF | TGCGCCAGCAGCTTGCGTGGAAAAGAGGGGGAGACCCAGTACTTC
TRBJ2-7 | - | TRBV27 | many | CASSPNSHFYEQYF | TGTGCCAGCAGTCCGAACAGCCATTTCTACGAGCAGTACTTC
TRBJ2-7 | - | TRBV13 | many | CASSSSAGRHPYEQYF | TGTGCCAGCAGCTCCTCCGCGGGGAGGCATCCCTACGAGCAGTACTTC
TRBJ1-1 | - | TRBV11-2 | many | CASSPPSRVGTEAFF | TGTGCCAGCAGCCCCCCGTCCAGGGTGGGCACTGAAGCTTTCTTT
TRBJ2-7 | - | TRBV20-1 | once | CSASDRHYEQYF | TGCAGTGCTAGTGACAGACACTACGAGCAGTACTTC
TRBJ1-6 | TRBD1 | TRBV19 | many | CASSDRGPYNSPLHF | TGTGCCAGTAGTGACAGGGGACCCTATAATTCACCCCTCCACTTT
TRBJ1-1 | - | TRBV4-1 | many | CASSQDGANTEAFF | TGCGCCAGCAGCCAAGACGGGGCGAACACTGAAGCTTTCTTT
TRBJ1-2 | - | TRBV10-3 | - | CASSLYTGQYGYTF | TGTGCCAGCAGTCTATACACGGGACAATATGGCTACACCTTC
TRBJ2-7 | TRBD1 | TRBV4-3 | many | CASSQDPGGAYEQYF | TGCGCCAGCAGCCAAGATCCAGGGGGAGCCTACGAGCAGTACTTC
TRBJ2-7 | TRBD1 | TRBV10-3 | many | CAISPQGADEQYF | TGTGCCATCAGTCCACAGGGGGCCGACGAGCAGTACTTC
TRBJ2-5 | TRBD2 | TRBV7-9 | many | CASSLVASGEETQYF | TGTGCCAGCAGCTTAGTAGCCAGCGGGGAAGAGACCCAGTACTTC